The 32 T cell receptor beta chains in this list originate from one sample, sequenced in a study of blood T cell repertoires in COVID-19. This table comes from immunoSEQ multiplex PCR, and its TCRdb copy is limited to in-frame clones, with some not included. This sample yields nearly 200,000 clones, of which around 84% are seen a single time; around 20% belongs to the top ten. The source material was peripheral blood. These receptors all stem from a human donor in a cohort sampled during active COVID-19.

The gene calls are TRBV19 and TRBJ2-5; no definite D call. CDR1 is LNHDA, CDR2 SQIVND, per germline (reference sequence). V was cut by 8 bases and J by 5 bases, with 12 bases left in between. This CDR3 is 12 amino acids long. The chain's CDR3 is CASGDLWETQYF. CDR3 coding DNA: TGTGCCAGTGGCGACTTGTGGGAGACCCAGTACTTC.

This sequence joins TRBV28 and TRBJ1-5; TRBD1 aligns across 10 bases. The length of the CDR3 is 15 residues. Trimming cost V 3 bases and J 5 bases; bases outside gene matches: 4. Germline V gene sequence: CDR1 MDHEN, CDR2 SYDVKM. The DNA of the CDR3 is TGTGCCAGCAGTTTCCGGGACAGGGGTCATCAGCCCCAGCATTTT. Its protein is CASSFRDRGHQPQHF.

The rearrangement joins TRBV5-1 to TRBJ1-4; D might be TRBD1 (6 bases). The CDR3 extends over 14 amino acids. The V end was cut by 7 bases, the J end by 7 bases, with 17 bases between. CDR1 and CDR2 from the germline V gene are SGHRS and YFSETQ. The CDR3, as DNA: TGCGCCAGCCGAAGGGGGACCTCAAGTGAAAAACTGTTTTTT. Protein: CASRRGTSSEKLFF.

Here the CDR3 reads CASSQSPRGTGELFF. In nucleotides, the CDR3 is TGTGCCAGCAGCCAAAGTCCCCGGGGTACCGGGGAGCTGTTTTTT. This chain connects TRBV14 to TRBJ2-2; D might be TRBD2 (5 bases). The CDR3 spans 15 residues. Germline V gene data show CDR1 as SGHDN and CDR2 as FVKESK. The V end lost 2 bases, the J end lost 5 bases, and 12 bases lay between the germline ends.

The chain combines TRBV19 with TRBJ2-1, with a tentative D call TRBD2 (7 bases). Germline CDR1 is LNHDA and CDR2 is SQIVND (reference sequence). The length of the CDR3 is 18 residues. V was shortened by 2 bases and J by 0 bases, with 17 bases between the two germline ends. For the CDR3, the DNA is TGTGCCAGTAGTATATCGGGGGGCGGGAGATCCTCCTACAATGAGCAGTTCTTC. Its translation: CASSISGGGRSSYNEQFF.

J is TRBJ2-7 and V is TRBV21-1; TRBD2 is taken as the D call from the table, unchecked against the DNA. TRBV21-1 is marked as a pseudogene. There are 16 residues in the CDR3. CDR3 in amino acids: CAGGRHRVPPLYEQYV. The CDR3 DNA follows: TGTGCCGGGGGGAGGCATAGGGTCCCACCACTCTACGAGCAGTACGTC.

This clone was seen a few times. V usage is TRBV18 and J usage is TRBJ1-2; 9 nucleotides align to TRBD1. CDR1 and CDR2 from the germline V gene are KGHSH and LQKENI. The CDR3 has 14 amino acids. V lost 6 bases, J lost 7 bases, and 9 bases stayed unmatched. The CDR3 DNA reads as TGTGCCAGCTCCTATGGACAGGGGAATGGTGGCTACACCTTC. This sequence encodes CASSYGQGNGGYTF.

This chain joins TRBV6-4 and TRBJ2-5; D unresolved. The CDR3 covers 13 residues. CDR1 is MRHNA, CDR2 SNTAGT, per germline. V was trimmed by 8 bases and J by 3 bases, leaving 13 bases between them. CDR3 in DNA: TGTGCCAGCTCCCCTAACGCCGAAGAGACCCAGTACTTC. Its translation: CASSPNAEETQYF.

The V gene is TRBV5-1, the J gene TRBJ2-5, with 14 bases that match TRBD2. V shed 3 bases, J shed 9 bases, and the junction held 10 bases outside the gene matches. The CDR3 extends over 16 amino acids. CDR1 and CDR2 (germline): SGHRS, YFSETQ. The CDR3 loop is CASSSGLAGAQSAQYF. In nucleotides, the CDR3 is TGCGCCAGCAGCTCGGGACTAGCGGGGGCTCAGTCGGCCCAGTACTTC. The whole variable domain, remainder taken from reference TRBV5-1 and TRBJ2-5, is KAGVTQTPRYLIKTRGQQVTLSCSPISGHRSVSWYQQTPGQGLQFLFEYFSETQRNKGNFPGRFSGRQFSNSRSEMNVSTLELGDSALYLCASSSGLAGAQSAQYFGPGTRLLVL.

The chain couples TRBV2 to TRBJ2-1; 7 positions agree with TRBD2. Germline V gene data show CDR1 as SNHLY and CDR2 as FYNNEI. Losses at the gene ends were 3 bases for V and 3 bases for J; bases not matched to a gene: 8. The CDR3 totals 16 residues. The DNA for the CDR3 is TGTGCCAGCAGTGATGGCGGGGGAATCCTCTACAATGAGCAGTTCTTC. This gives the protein CASSDGGGILYNEQFF.

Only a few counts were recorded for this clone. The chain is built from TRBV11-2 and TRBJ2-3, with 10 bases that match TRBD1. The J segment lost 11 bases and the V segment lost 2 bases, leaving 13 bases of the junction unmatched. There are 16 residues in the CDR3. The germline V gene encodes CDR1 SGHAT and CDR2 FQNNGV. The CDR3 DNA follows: TGTGCCAGCAGCTTACACCAGGCGGGACAGGGGTTATGGCAGTATTTT. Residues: CASSLHQAGQGLWQYF.

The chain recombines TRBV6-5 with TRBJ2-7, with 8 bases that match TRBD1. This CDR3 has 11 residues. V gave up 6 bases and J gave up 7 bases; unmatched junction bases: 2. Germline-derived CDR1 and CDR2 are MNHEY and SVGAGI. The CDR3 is CASRDREEQYV. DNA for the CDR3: TGTGCCAGCAGGGACAGGGAAGAGCAGTACGTC.

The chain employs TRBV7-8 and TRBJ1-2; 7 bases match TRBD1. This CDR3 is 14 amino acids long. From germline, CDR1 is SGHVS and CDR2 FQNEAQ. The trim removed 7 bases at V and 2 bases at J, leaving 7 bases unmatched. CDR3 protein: CASTLGTANYGYTF. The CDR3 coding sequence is TGTGCCAGCACCTTGGGGACAGCAAACTATGGCTACACCTTC.

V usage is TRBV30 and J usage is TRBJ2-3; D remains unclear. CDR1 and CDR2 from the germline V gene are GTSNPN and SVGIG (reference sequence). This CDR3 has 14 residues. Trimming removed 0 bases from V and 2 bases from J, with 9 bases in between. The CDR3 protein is CAWSVSQITDTQYF. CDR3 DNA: TGTGCCTGGAGTGTATCACAGATCACAGATACGCAGTATTTT.

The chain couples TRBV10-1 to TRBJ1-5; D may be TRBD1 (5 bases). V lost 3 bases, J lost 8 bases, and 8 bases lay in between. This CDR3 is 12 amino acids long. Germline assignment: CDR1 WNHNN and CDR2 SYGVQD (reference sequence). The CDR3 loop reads CASSDREKPQHF. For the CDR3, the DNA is TGCGCCAGCAGTGACAGGGAAAAGCCCCAGCATTTT.

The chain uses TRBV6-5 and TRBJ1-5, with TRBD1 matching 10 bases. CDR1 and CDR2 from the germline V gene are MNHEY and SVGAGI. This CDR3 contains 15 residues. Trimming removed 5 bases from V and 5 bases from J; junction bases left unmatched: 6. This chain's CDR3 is CASSKTTGGYQPQHF. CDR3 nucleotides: TGTGCCAGCAGTAAGACGACAGGGGGCTATCAGCCCCAGCATTTT.

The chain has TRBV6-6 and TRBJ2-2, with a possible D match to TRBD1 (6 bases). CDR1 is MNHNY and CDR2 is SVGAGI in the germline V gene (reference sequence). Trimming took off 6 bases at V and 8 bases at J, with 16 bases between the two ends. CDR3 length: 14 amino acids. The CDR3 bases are TGTGCCAGCAGAACCGGGACAATCGCAGGGGAGCTGTTTTTT. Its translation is CASRTGTIAGELFF.

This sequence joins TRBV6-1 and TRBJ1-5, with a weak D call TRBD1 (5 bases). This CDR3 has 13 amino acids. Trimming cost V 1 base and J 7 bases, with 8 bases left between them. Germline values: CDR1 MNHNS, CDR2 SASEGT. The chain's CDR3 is CASSEGGRQPQHF. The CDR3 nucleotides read TGTGCCAGCAGTGAAGGGGGCCGACAGCCCCAGCATTTT.

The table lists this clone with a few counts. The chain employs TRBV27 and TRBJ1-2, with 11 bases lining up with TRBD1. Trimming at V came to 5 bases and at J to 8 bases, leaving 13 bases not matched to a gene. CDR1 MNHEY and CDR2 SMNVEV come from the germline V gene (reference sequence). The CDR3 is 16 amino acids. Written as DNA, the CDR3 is TGTGCCAGCAGTCCGGCGGGGACAGGGGGGTTGGGCGGCTACACCTTC. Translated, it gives CASSPAGTGGLGGYTF.

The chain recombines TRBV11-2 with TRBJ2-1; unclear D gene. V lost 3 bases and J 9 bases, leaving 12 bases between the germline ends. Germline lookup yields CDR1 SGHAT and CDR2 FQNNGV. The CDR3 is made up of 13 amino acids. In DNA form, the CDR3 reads TGTGCCAGCAGCTTGATGGTAATGAGTGAGCAGTTCTTC. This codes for CASSLMVMSEQFF.

This CDR3 reads CASSLSGQGATEAFF. Written as DNA, the CDR3 is TGCGCCAGCAGCTTGTCGGGACAGGGGGCAACTGAAGCTTTCTTT. The chain joins TRBV5-1 to TRBJ1-1; 12 positions match TRBD1. From germline, CDR1 is SGHRS and CDR2 YFSETQ. V trimming: 1 base; J trimming: 5 bases; junction bases outside the gene matches: 3. This CDR3 comprises 15 residues.

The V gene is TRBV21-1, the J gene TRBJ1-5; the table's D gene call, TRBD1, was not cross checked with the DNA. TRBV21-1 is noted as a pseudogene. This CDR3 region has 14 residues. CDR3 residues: CASTLDRGAQPQHF. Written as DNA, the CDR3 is TGTGCCAGCACCCTAGACAGGGGAGCCCAGCCCCAGCATTTT.

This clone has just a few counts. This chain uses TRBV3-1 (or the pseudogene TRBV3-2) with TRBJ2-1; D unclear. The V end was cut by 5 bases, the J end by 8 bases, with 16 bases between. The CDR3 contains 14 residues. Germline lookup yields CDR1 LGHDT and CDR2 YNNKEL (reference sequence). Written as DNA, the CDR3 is TGTGCCAGCAGCTCCCGGCGGATAGGCGATGAGCAGTTCTTC. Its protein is CASSSRRIGDEQFF.

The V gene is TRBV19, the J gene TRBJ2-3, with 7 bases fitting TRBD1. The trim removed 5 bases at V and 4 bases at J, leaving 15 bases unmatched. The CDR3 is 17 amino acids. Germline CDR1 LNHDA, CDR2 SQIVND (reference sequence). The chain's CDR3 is CASSWSGTALGSDTQYF. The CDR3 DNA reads TGTGCCAGTAGTTGGTCCGGGACAGCCCTCGGGTCAGATACGCAGTATTTT.

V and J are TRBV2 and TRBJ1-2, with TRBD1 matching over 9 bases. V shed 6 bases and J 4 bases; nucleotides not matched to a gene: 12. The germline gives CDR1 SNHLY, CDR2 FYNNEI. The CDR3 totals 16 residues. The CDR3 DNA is TGTGCCAGCAGCACACTGCCCGGGACAGGGTCCTATGGCTACACCTTC. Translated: CASSTLPGTGSYGYTF.

The CDR3 sequence: CASSQEGGNTGELFF. The CDR3 bases are TGCGCCAGCAGCCAGGAAGGGGGGAACACCGGGGAGCTGTTTTTT. The V gene is TRBV5-1, the J gene TRBJ2-2, with D tentatively TRBD1 (6 bases). The CDR3 is 15 amino acids. The V gene's germline CDR1 is SGHRS and CDR2 YFSETQ. The ends were cut back, 4 bases at V and 1 base at J, with 11 bases in the middle. Supplemented by reference TRBV5-1 and TRBJ2-2, the full variable domain reads KAGVTQTPRYLIKTRGQQVTLSCSPISGHRSVSWYQQTPGQGLQFLFEYFSETQRNKGNFPGRFSGRQFSNSRSEMNVSTLELGDSALYLCASSQEGGNTGELFFGEGSRLTVL.

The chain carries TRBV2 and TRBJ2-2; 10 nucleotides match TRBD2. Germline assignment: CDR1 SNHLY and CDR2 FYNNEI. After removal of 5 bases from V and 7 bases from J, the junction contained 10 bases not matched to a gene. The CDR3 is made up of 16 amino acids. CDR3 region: CASSPSGRRLGGELFF. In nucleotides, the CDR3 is TGTGCCAGCAGTCCTAGCGGGAGAAGGCTGGGCGGGGAGCTGTTTTTT.

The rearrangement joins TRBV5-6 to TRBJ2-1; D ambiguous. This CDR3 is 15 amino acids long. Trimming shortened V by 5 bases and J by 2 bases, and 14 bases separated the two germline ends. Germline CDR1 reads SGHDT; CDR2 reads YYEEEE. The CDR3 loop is CASSSSRSPYNEQFF. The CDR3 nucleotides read TGTGCCAGCAGTTCTTCCCGGTCTCCCTACAATGAGCAGTTCTTC.

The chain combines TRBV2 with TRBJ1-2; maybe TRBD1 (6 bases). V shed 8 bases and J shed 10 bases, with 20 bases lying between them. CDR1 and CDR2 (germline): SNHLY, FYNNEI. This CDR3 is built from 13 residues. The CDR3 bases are TGTGCCAGCCAATTGGGAAACAGGGTAGTCTACACCTTC. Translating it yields CASQLGNRVVYTF.

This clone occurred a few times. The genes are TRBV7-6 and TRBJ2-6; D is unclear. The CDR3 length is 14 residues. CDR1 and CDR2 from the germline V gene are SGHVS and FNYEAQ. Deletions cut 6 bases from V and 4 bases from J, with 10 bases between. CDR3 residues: CASSPRLGANVLTF. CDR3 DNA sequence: TGTGCCAGCAGTCCCCGGTTGGGGGCCAACGTCCTGACTTTC.

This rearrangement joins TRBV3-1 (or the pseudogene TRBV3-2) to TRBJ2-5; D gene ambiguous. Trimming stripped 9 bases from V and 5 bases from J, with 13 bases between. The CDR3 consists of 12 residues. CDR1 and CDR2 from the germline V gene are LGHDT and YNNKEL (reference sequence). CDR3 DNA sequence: TGTGCCAGTGCACCCATCGGGGAGACCCAGTACTTC. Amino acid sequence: CASAPIGETQYF.

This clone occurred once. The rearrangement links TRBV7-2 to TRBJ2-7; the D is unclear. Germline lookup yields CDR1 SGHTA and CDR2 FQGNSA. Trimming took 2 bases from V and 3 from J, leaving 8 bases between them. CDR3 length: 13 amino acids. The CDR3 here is CASSLHADYEQYV. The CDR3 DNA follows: TGTGCCAGCAGCTTACACGCGGACTACGAGCAGTACGTC.